The 20 T cell receptor beta chains below all came from one sample that was sequenced in a study of regulatory T cells in long-lasting Graves disease. Construction of TCR beta libraries relied on iRepertoire HTBI primers and on Arm-PCR targeting CDR3 regions. TCRdb re-called the multiplex PCR reads with MiXCR, one entry per CDR3 protein. The table lists over 500,000 distinct CDR3 sequences, under 20% of them singletons. The time point: newly diagnosed GD, antithyroid drugs for less than 3 months. Construction of the TCR library relied on RNA isolated from PBMCs. This same sample was also part of a study on T cells in Graves' hyperthyroidism and ophthalmopathy.

Sequences were derived from peripheral blood mononuclear cells (PBMCs), sampled at new diagnosis, from a patient treated with antithyroid drugs. The source of these receptors is a woman younger than 45 with Graves disease.

This clonotype was detected ten times or more. The V and J genes are TRBV2 and TRBJ1-6; a weak D match, TRBD1 (5 bases). Per the germline V gene, CDR1 is SNHLY and CDR2 is FYNNEI. With 8 bases removed from V and 9 bases from J, the gap between germline ends came to 23 bases. This CDR3 spans 16 amino acids. This CDR3 is CASVLPIGTGSSPLHF. CDR3 DNA sequence: TGTGCCAGCGTACTTCCGATTGGGACCGGCAGTTCACCCCTCCACTTT.

Only a few counts were recorded for this clonotype. In nucleotides, the CDR3 is TGTGCCAGCAGCCAAGACAGGGCTCCCTACGAGCAGTACTTC. It specifies CASSQDRAPYEQYF. The chain has TRBV12-3 or TRBV12-4 and TRBJ2-7, with TRBD1 matching over 7 bases. The CDR3 is 14 residues long. V dropped 6 bases and J dropped 2; count of bases not matched to a gene: 7.

Ten or more counts support this clonotype. The chain recombines TRBV28 with TRBJ2-1; D is uncertain. Trimming left V 3 bases short and J 0 bases short, with 9 bases between. This CDR3 spans 15 amino acids. Germline assignment: CDR1 MDHEN and CDR2 SYDVKM. This chain's CDR3 is CASSLFESSYNEQFF. The CDR3 DNA reads as TGTGCCAGCAGTTTGTTCGAGAGCTCCTACAATGAGCAGTTCTTC.

V usage is TRBV7-3 and J usage is TRBJ2-5; 8 bases align to TRBD2. Losses at the gene ends were 5 bases for V and 4 bases for J; bases not matched to a gene: 6. CDR3 length equals 14 residues. Germline CDR1 reads SGHTA; CDR2 reads FQGTGA. The CDR3 nucleotides are TGTGCCAGCAGCCCGGGGGGGCCGGGAGAGACCCAGTACTTC. It codes for CASSPGGPGETQYF. The variable domain in full, with the rest retrieved from reference TRBV7-3 and TRBJ2-5, is GAGVSQTPSNKVTEKGKYVELRCDPISGHTALYWYRQSLGQGPEFLIYFQGTGAADDSGLPNDRFFAVRPEGSVSTLKIQRTERGDSAVYLCASSPGGPGETQYFGPGTRLLVL.

The V call is TRBV14, the J call TRBJ2-1; TRBD1 aligns across 8 bases. The CDR3 is made up of 16 amino acids. Per germline, CDR1 SGHDN and CDR2 FVKESK. The V and J ends lost 5 bases and 2 bases, in that order; junction bases with no gene match: 8. The CDR3 is CASSNYRDRTYNEQFF. Written as DNA, the CDR3 is TGTGCCAGCAGCAATTACCGGGACAGGACCTACAATGAGCAGTTCTTC.

This clonotype was seen at least ten times. This rearrangement joins TRBV2 to TRBJ2-5, with TRBD2 matching 11 bases. Germline loops: CDR1 SNHLY, CDR2 FYNNEI. The CDR3 contains 15 residues. The J segment lost 4 bases and the V segment lost 4 bases, leaving 5 bases of the junction unmatched. The CDR3 loop reads CASSALAGVGETQYF. As DNA, the CDR3 is TGTGCCAGCAGTGCACTAGCGGGAGTTGGAGAGACCCAGTACTTC.

The chain has TRBV5-1 and TRBJ1-3; D is uncertain. Germline CDR1 reads SGHRS; CDR2 reads YFSETQ. CDR3 length: 16 residues. Deletions cut 0 bases from V and 0 bases from J, with 10 bases between. The CDR3 DNA follows: TGCGCCAGCAGCTTGGGGGGAGCTCACTCTGGAAACACCATATATTTT. Its protein is CASSLGGAHSGNTIYF.

This clonotype was seen a few times. The chain recombines TRBV6-2 or TRBV6-3 with TRBJ2-5; D perhaps matches TRBD1 (6 bases). The length of the CDR3 is 16 residues. From germline, CDR1 is MNHEY and CDR2 SVGEGT. Trimming cost V 0 bases and J 1 base, with 12 bases left between them. CDR3 coding DNA: TGTGCCAGCAGTTACTCGTGGACAGTAATCCAAGAGACCCAGTACTTC. Protein product: CASSYSWTVIQETQYF.

The table lists this clonotype with many counts. The chain links TRBV2 to TRBJ1-3, with TRBD1 identical over 7 bases. Germline-derived CDR1 and CDR2 are SNHLY and FYNNEI. The CDR3 sequence is 15 residues long. V lost 6 bases to trimming and J lost 3 bases; unmatched junction nucleotides: 8. The CDR3: CASRLTGDRGNTIYF. In DNA form, the CDR3 reads TGTGCCAGCAGGTTAACAGGGGATCGTGGAAACACCATATATTTT.

This clonotype came up a few times. This rearrangement joins TRBV3-1 to TRBJ2-2, with D maybe TRBD1 (6 bases). Looked up from germline, CDR1 is LGHDT and CDR2 is YNNKEL (reference sequence). CDR3 length: 16 amino acids. Trimming took 4 bases from V and 4 from J, leaving 16 bases between them. Here the CDR3 reads CASSPTRGAGTGELFF. CDR3 bases: TGTGCCAGCAGCCCGACCAGGGGTGCCGGCACCGGGGAGCTGTTTTTT.

The sample holds one count of this clonotype. This may be a read error: a much more frequent sequence differs by one nucleotide. J is TRBJ1-5 and V is TRBV6-2 or TRBV6-3, with D unresolved. Trimming stripped 5 bases from V and 4 bases from J, with 12 bases between. CDR1 and CDR2 (germline): MNHEY, SVGEGT. This CDR3 comprises 14 residues. The CDR3 DNA follows: TGTGCCAGCAGTGCCGGGAGGGCGAATCAGCCCCAGCATTTT. This encodes CASSAGRANQPQHF.

There are a few counts of this clonotype. The chain employs TRBV3-1 and TRBJ2-5, with 9 bases fitting TRBD1. This CDR3 has 15 amino acids. CDR1 and CDR2 from the germline V gene are LGHDT and YNNKEL (reference sequence). V shed 4 bases and J 5 bases; nucleotides not matched to a gene: 8. The CDR3 sequence: CASSPDRGGGETQYF. The DNA of the CDR3 is TGTGCCAGCAGCCCGGACAGGGGTGGAGGTGAGACCCAGTACTTC.

This clonotype was recorded many times. This chain joins TRBV30 and TRBJ1-1, with no clear D. The CDR3 spans 11 residues. Trimming shortened V by 3 bases and J by 1 base, and 3 bases separated the two germline ends. Per germline, CDR1 GTSNPN and CDR2 SVGIG (reference sequence). The DNA of the CDR3 is TGTGCCTGGAGAGAGAACACTGAAGCTTTCTTT. Translated, it gives CAWRENTEAFF.

This clonotype was seen at least ten times. This sequence joins TRBV28 and TRBJ2-7; D not certain. CDR3 size: 13 residues. V lost 3 bases and J 3 bases, leaving 9 bases between the germline ends. Germline loops: CDR1 MDHEN, CDR2 SYDVKM. The CDR3 loop is CASSLGADYEQYF. The CDR3 DNA reads TGTGCCAGCAGTTTGGGTGCTGACTACGAGCAGTACTTC.

This clonotype was recorded many times. The rearrangement joins TRBV12-3 or TRBV12-4 to TRBJ2-1; perhaps TRBD2 as D (7 bases). The CDR3 runs to 16 residues. V was cut by 7 bases and J by 0 bases, with 16 bases left in between. In DNA, the CDR3 is TGTGCCAGCATCAAAGGGGGGGCGGGCTCCTACAATGAGCAGTTCTTC. Protein product: CASIKGGAGSYNEQFF.

In its sample, this clonotype was seen many times. The gene calls are TRBV20-1 and TRBJ2-7; TRBD1 aligns across 7 bases. Germline V lookup: CDR1 DFQATT, CDR2 SNEGSKA (reference sequence). This CDR3 contains 13 residues. V was clipped by 6 bases and J by 0 bases; unmatched bases: 5. The CDR3 nucleotides are TGCAGTGCCCCTAGGGACAGCTCCTACGAGCAGTACTTC. Its translation: CSAPRDSSYEQYF.

This clonotype was counted many times. Here the CDR3 DNA reads TGTGCCAGCAGCTTAGGCACATTCCCCCCCAGGCAGTTCTTC. Protein sequence: CASSLGTFPPRQFF. This chain links TRBV7-2 with TRBJ2-1, with D unresolved. Germline CDR1 and CDR2: SGHTA and FQGNSA. The CDR3 runs 14 residues. V lost 1 base to trimming and J lost 12 bases, with 16 bases between them.

This clonotype was counted between two and nine times. The rearrangement joins TRBV3-1 to TRBJ2-6, with D possibly being TRBD2 (6 bases). The CDR3 sequence is 18 residues long. V lost 0 bases to trimming and J lost 0 bases, with 12 bases between them. Germline-derived CDR1 and CDR2 are LGHDT and YNNKEL (reference sequence). CDR3: CASSQDLGLPSGANVLTF. The CDR3, as DNA: TGTGCCAGCAGCCAAGATCTGGGACTGCCCTCTGGGGCCAACGTCCTGACTTTC.

The genes are TRBV10-3 and TRBJ1-1; a possible D gene is TRBD1 (5 bases). Germline values: CDR1 ENHRY, CDR2 SYGVKD. There are 18 residues in the CDR3. Deletions cut 4 bases from V and 3 bases from J, with 24 bases between. DNA of the CDR3: TGTGCCATCAGTGGCTCTGACAGAGGGGTTCGGAGGGACACTGAAGCTTTCTTT. This codes for CAISGSDRGVRRDTEAFF.

This clonotype was seen a few times. The chain employs TRBV28 and TRBJ2-1; D gene uncertain. Trimming pared 3 bases from V and 8 bases from J, leaving 11 bases between. The CDR3 sequence is 13 residues long. The germline gives CDR1 MDHEN, CDR2 SYDVKM. Here the CDR3 DNA reads TGTGCCAGCAGTTTGTGGCAATCCGATGAGCAGTTCTTC. Amino acid sequence: CASSLWQSDEQFF.